This section outlines one TCR beta chain sequence together with its context. The repertoire was sequenced with immunoSEQ multiplex PCR; TCRdb's copy has only in-frame clones and lacks some. The sample consists of a few hundred thousand clones, 80% to 95% of them appearing once. The sample belongs to a study of control samples from healthy donors and cancer patients. CDR1 is SQVTM and CDR2 is ANQGSEA in the germline V gene. V was trimmed by 8 bases and J by 12 bases, leaving 34 bases between them. This CDR3 has 17 residues. This TCR derives from a man aged 40-55 years with head and neck cancer. Source material: PBMCs. V and J are TRBV29-1 and TRBJ2-2; D gene uncertain. CDR3 nucleotides: TGCAGCACCCCACAGCCCGATGGTCCTCTACCTCCGATAAAGCTGTTTTTT. Its protein product is CSTPQPDGPLPPIKLFF.